Below are 3 T cell receptor beta chains sequenced from a single sample in a study of T cell repertoires in cytomegalovirus infection. TCRdb fed the reads into MiXCR, producing one record per CDR3 protein. This sample has approximately 750,000 distinct CDR3 sequences, with about a third found just once. The sequenced sample was PBMCs. These receptors originate from a human donor in good health (CMV status not recorded). Some clones in this sample may be carry-over from other donors' samples.

This clonotype was counted ten times or more. The chain employs TRBV7-2 and TRBJ2-7; 10 nucleotides match TRBD1. This CDR3 has 16 residues. The germline V gene has CDR1 SGHTA and CDR2 FQGNSA. J was trimmed by 6 bases and V by 7 bases; bases with no gene match: 15. This CDR3 reads CASTLGGETGGREQYF. The CDR3 coding sequence is TGTGCCAGCACCCTAGGGGGAGAGACAGGGGGCCGCGAGCAGTACTTC.

As to this clonotype: The conserved phenylalanine or tryptophan normally closing the CDR3 is absent here, so this likely arose from a read error. The chain joins TRBV27 to TRBJ2-7, with 11 bases that match TRBD2. Germline V CDR1 and CDR2: MNHEY, SMNVEV (reference sequence). This CDR3 spans 15 amino acids. V was clipped by 3 bases and J by 2 bases; unmatched bases: 3. CDR3: CASSLGLAEAYEQYC. The CDR3, as DNA: TGTGCCAGCAGTTTGGGACTAGCGGAGGCCTACGAGCAGTACTGC.

The chain couples TRBV7-3 to TRBJ2-3; 8 bases align to TRBD2. There are 15 residues in the CDR3. J gave up 2 bases and V 5 bases, and 6 bases lay outside the gene matches. Germline CDR1 reads SGHTA; CDR2 reads FQGTGA. CDR3 region: CASSQERGPTDTQYF. The CDR3 region has the DNA TGTGCCAGCAGCCAAGAGCGGGGGCCCACAGATACGCAGTATTTT.